Listed here are 4 T cell receptor beta chains from one sample, sequenced in a study of blood T cell repertoires in COVID-19. Produced via immunoSEQ multiplex PCR; TCRdb's table is partial and in-frame only. The data show about 58,000 clones, with 60% to 85% seen just once and around 5% held by the top ten. The sample was peripheral blood. These receptors all come from a human donor in a cohort sampled during active COVID-19.

This clone was recorded a few times. V is TRBV28 and J is TRBJ2-1; 7 nucleotides match TRBD2. The CDR3 loop spans 12 amino acids. Germline V lookup: CDR1 MDHEN, CDR2 SYDVKM. The CDR3 DNA is TGTTCAACCTCCGGGCGGGAGTATGAGCAGTTCTTC. Protein product: CSTSGREYEQFF. Together with reference TRBV28 and TRBJ2-1, the CDR3 gives the full variable domain: DVKVTQSSRYLVKRTGEKVFLECVQDMDHENMFWYRQDPGLGLRLIYFSYDVKMKEKGDIPEGYSVSREKKERFSLILESASTNQTSMYLCSTSGREYEQFFGPGTRLTVL.

The chain carries TRBV21-1 and TRBJ2-7; TRBD2 is taken as the D call from the table, unchecked against the DNA. TRBV21-1 constitutes a pseudogene. The CDR3 length is 17 residues. The CDR3 sequence is CASSPPGRTSGFYEQYF. CDR3 bases: TGTGCCAGCAGCCCGCCTGGGCGGACTAGCGGGTTCTACGAGCAGTACTTC.

The CDR3 bases are TGTGCCAGCACACCCGACAGGGTGGACACTGAAGCTTTCTTT. It yields the protein CASTPDRVDTEAFF. The genes are TRBV28 and TRBJ1-1; the match to TRBD1 covers 7 bases. J was trimmed by 3 bases and V by 7 bases; bases with no gene match: 8. Germline V lookup: CDR1 MDHEN, CDR2 SYDVKM. CDR3 length: 14 residues.

This sequence joins TRBV6-5 and TRBJ1-1; D unresolved. Germline loops: CDR1 MNHEY, CDR2 SVGAGI. This CDR3 has 15 residues. V lost 2 bases to trimming and J lost 0 bases, with 10 bases between them. The CDR3 nucleotides read TGTGCCAGCAGTTACGACGGAGGAATGAACACTGAAGCTTTCTTT. This encodes CASSYDGGMNTEAFF.